The present T cell receptor (beta chain) was sequenced within a study of blood T cell repertoires in COVID-19. Whole-study context: Collection of acute and convalescent COVID-19 samples took place in the United States, Italy and Spain. T cells, B-cell-depleted T cells, or PBMCs provided the cDNA or gDNA that served as material.

This clone was found once. This CDR3 contains 18 residues. Original methodology: Amplified reference gene primers provided the basis for estimating nucleated cell counts. The method was immunoSEQ multiplex PCR; TCRdb's version includes in-frame clones alone and lacks a portion of them. Clone size and V and J calls were adopted from that table, with D and trimming inferred from the DNA. The sample contains roughly 110,000 clones, 84% of which appear only once. The chain links TRBV21-1 to TRBJ2-1; TRBD2 is the table's D call, not checked against the DNA. TRBV21-1 is recorded as a pseudogene. The TCR comes from a woman aged 60 to 75 with acute or convalescent COVID-19. Sample: peripheral blood. The CDR3 is CASSKWPSSGGAYNEQFF. Written as DNA, the CDR3 is TGTGCCAGCAGCAAATGGCCCTCTAGCGGGGGGGCCTACAATGAGCAGTTCTTC.